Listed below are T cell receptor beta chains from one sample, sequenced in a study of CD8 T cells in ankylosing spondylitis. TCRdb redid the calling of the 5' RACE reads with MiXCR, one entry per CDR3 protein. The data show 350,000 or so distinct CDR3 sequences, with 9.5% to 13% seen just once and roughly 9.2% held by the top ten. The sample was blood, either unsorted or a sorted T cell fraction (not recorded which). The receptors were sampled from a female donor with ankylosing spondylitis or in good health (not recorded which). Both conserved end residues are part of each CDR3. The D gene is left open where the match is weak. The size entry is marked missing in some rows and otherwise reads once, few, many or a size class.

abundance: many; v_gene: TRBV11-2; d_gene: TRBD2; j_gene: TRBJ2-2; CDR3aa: CASSVGPITSGLTGELFF; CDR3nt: TGTGCCAGCAGCGTCGGCCCAATAACTAGCGGCCTCACCGGGGAGCTGTTTTTT
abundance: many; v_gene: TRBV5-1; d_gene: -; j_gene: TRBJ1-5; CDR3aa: CASSLDGQSNQPQHF; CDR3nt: TGCGCCAGCAGCTTGGACGGACAGAGCAATCAGCCCCAGCATTTT
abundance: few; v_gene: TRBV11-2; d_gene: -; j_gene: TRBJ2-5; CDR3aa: CASSLGSPKGETQYF; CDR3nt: TGTGCCAGCAGCTTGGGGTCTCCGAAGGGAGAGACCCAGTACTTC
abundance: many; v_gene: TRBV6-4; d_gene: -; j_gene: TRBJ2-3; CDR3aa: CASSDGDPTDTQYF; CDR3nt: TGTGCCAGCAGTGACGGTGACCCCACCGATACGCAGTATTTT
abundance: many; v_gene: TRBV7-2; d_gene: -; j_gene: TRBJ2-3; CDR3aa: CASSLGVYTQYF; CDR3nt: TGTGCCAGCAGCTTAGGGGTCTATACGCAGTATTTT
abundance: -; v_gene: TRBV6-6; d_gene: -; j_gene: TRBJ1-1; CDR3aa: CASSIWDTEAFF; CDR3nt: TGTGCCAGCTCGATCTGGGACACTGAAGCTTTCTTT
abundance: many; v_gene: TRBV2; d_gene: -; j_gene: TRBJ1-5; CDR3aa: CASSEAQSYNQPQHF; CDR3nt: TGTGCCAGCAGTGAAGCGCAGTCCTACAATCAGCCCCAGCATTTT
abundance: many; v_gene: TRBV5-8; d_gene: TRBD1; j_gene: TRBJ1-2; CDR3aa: CASSQNDRGDYGYTF; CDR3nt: TGTGCCAGCAGCCAGAACGACAGGGGCGACTATGGCTACACCTTC
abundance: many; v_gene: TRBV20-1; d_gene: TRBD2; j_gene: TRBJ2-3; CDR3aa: CSAGTSGSTDTQYF; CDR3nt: TGCAGTGCTGGGACTAGCGGGAGCACAGATACGCAGTATTTT
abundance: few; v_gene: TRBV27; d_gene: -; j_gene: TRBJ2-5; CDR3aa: CASRLAPTRETQYF; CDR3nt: TGTGCCAGCAGGCTAGCGCCTACCAGAGAGACCCAGTACTTC
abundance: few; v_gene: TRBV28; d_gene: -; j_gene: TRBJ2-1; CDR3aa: CASSLGGNRNEQFF; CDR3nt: TGTGCCAGCAGTTTAGGCGGGAATAGGAATGAGCAGTTCTTC
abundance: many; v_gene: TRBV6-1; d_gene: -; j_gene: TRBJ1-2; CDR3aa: CASSPGGADYGYTF; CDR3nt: TGTGCCAGCAGTCCCGGGGGGGCGGACTATGGCTACACCTTC
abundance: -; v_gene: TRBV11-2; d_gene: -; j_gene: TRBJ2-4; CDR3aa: CASSAVGQGPIQYF; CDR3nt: TGTGCCAGCAGCGCGGTGGGGCAGGGGCCCATTCAGTACTTC
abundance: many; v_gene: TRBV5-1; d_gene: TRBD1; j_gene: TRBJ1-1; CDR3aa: CASSLGGQVNAEAFF; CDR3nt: TGCGCCAGCAGCTTGGGGGGACAGGTTAACGCTGAAGCTTTCTTT
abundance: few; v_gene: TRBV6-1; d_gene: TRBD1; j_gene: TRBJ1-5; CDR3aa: CASEGQGYGDQPQHF; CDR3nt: TGTGCCAGCGAGGGACAGGGGTATGGAGATCAGCCCCAGCATTTT
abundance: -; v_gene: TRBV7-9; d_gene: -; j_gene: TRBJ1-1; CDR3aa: CASSPRSRGFGNTEAFF; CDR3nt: TGTGCCAGCAGCCCCCGGAGCAGGGGATTTGGGAACACTGAAGCTTTCTTT
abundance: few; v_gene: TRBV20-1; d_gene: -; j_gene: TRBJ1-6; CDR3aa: CSAPGGEAYNSPLHF; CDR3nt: TGCAGTGCTCCCGGAGGGGAGGCCTATAATTCACCCCTCCACTTT
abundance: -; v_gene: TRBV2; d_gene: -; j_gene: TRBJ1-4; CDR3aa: CASSAQGLTNEKLFF; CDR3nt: TGTGCCAGCAGTGCTCAGGGTTTAACTAATGAAAAACTGTTTTTT
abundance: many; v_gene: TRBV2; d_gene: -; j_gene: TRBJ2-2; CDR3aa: CASEGRLGPGELFF; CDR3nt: TGTGCCAGCGAAGGACGTCTAGGGCCCGGGGAGCTGTTTTTT
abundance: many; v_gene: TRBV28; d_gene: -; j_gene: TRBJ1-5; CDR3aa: CASEDSLNQPQHF; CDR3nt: TGTGCCAGCGAGGACAGCCTGAATCAGCCCCAGCATTTT
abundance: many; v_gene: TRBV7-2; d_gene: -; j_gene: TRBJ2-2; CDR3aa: CASSLGLLGTGELFF; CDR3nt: TGTGCCAGCAGCTTGGGACTTTTAGGCACCGGGGAGCTGTTTTTT
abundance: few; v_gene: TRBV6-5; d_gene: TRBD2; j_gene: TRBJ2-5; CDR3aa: CASSNPVPGGETQYF; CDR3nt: TGTGCCAGCAGTAACCCCGTCCCGGGAGGAGAGACCCAGTACTTC
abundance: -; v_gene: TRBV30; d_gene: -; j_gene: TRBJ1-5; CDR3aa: CAWSVLGGNQPQHF; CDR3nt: TGTGCCTGGAGTGTACTTGGCGGCAATCAGCCCCAGCATTTT
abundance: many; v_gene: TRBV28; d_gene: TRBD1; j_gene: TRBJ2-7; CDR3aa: CATEPGQTYEQYF; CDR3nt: TGTGCCACTGAACCGGGACAGACCTACGAGCAGTACTTC
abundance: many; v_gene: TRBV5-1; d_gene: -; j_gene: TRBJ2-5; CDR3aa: CASSFEAAEGTQYF; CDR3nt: TGCGCCAGCAGCTTTGAGGCCGCAGAAGGGACCCAGTACTTC
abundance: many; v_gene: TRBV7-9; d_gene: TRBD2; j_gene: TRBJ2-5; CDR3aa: CASSFYGGMLETQYF; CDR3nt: TGTGCCAGCAGCTTTTACGGGGGGATGTTAGAGACCCAGTACTTC
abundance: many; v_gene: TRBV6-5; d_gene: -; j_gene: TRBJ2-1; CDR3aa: CASSYSNPYNEQFF; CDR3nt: TGTGCCAGCAGTTATAGCAATCCCTACAATGAGCAGTTCTTC
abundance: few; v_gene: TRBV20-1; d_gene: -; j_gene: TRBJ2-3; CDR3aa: CSAGDRAGNTDTQYF; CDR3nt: TGCAGTGCTGGGGATCGTGCCGGTAACACAGATACGCAGTATTTT
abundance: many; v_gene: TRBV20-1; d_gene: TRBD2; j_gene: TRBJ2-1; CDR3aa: CSAETSGSWEQFF; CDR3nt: TGCAGTGCCGAGACTAGCGGGAGTTGGGAGCAGTTCTTC
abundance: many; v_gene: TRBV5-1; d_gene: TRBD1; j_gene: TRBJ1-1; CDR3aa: CASSSGQGRTEAFF; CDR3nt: TGCGCCAGCAGCTCAGGACAGGGGAGGACTGAAGCTTTCTTT
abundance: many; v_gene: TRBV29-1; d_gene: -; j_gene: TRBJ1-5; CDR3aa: CSVVPEGNQPQHF; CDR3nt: TGCAGCGTTGTGCCAGAAGGCAATCAGCCCCAGCATTTT
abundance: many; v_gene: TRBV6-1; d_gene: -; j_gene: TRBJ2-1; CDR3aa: CASRKRRGYGNEQFF; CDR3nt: TGTGCCAGCAGGAAACGCAGGGGATACGGCAATGAGCAGTTCTTC
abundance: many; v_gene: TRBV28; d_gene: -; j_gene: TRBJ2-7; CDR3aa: CASQGIHEQYF; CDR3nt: TGTGCCAGCCAGGGGATCCACGAGCAGTACTTC
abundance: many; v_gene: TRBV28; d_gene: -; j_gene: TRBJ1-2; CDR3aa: CASMAQTTGSYGYTF; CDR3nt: TGTGCCAGCATGGCCCAAACGACTGGTAGTTATGGCTACACCTTC